This TCR beta chain was found in a study of cytomegalovirus exposure and HLA in healthy donors. Study results and limitations: Association with HLA alleles at 0.05 false discovery rate was found for about 17,000 TCR beta sequences in a later analysis. In a later analysis, HLA-associated beta chains showed higher expansion and lower generation probabilities than comparable chains.

The PCR employed 60 Vbeta primers together with 13 Jbeta primers. The protocol was immunoSEQ multiplex PCR, while the TCRdb copy is restricted to in-frame clones and leaves out a portion. In the table there are roughly 130,000 clones, approximately 82% of which are singletons. Details on this clone: Its specificity is not known.

At the time of sampling, donors were nominally healthy, though unrecorded immune exposures were likely. Sequencing was performed on PBMCs. This receptor was taken from a boy aged 2 to 9 in good health and CMV-seronegative.

The CDR3 region is CAARTGNSNYGYTF. CDR3 nucleotide sequence: TGTGCCGCTCGGACGGGAAACTCTAACTATGGCTACACCTTC. The genes are TRBV10-3 and TRBJ1-2; D is ambiguous. From germline, CDR1 is ENHRY and CDR2 SYGVKD. The CDR3 runs 14 residues. Trimming pared 11 bases from V and 0 bases from J, leaving 16 bases between.